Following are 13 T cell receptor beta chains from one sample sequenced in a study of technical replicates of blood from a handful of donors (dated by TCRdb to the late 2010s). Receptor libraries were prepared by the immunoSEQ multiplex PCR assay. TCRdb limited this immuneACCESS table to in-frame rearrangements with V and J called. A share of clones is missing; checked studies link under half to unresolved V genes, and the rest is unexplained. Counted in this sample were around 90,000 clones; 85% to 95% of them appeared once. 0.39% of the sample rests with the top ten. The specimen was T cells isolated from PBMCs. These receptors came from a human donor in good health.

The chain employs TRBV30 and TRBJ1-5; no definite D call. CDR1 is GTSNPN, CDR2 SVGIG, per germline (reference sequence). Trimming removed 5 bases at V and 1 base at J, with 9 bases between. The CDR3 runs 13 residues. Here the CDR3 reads CAWGTGSNQPQHF. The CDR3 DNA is TGTGCCTGGGGCACGGGGAGCAATCAGCCCCAGCATTTT.

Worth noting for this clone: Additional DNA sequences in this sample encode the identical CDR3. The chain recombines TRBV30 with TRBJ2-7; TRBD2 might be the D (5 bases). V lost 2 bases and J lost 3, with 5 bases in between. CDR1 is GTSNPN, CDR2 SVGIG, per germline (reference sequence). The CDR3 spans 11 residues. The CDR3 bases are TGTGCCTGGAGTAGCGGCTACGAGCAGTACTTC. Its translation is CAWSSGYEQYF.

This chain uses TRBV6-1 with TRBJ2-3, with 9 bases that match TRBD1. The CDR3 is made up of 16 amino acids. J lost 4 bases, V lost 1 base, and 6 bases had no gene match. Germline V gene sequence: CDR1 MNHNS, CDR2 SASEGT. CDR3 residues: CASSEDTGQGADTQYF. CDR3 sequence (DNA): TGTGCCAGCAGTGAAGACACGGGACAGGGCGCAGATACGCAGTATTTT.

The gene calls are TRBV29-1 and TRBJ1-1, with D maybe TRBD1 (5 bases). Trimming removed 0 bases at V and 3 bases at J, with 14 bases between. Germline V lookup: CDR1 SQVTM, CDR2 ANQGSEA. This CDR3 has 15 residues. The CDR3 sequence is CSVEDLNRRDTEAFF. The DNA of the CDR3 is TGCAGCGTTGAAGATCTAAACAGGAGGGACACTGAAGCTTTCTTT.

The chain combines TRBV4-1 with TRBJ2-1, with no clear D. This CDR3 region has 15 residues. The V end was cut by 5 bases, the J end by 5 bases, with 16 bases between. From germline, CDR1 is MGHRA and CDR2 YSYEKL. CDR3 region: CASSVTINDHNEQFF. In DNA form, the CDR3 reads TGCGCCAGCAGCGTTACTATAAATGATCACAATGAGCAGTTCTTC.

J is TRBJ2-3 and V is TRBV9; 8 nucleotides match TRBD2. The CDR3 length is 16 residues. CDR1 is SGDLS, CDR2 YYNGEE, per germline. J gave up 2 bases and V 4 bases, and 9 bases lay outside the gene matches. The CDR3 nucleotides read TGTGCCAGCAGCAGCGGGAGTCGGGGGAACACAGATACGCAGTATTTT. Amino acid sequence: CASSSGSRGNTDTQYF. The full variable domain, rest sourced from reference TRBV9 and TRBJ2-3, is DSGVTQTPKHLITATGQRVTLRCSPRSGDLSVYWYQQSLDQGLQFLIQYYNGEERAKGNILERFSAQQFPDLHSELNLSSLELGDSALYFCASSSGSRGNTDTQYFGPGTRLTVL.

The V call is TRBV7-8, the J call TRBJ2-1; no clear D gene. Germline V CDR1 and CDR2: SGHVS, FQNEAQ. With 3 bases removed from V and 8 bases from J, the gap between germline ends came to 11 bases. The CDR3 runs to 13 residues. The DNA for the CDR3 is TGTGCCAGCAGCTTTACGAGGTTCGATGAGCAGTTCTTC. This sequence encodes CASSFTRFDEQFF. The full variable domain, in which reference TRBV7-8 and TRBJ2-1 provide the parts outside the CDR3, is GAGVSQSPRYKVAKRGQDVALRCDPISGHVSLFWYQQALGQGPEFLTYFQNEAQLDKSGLPSDRFFAERPEGSVSTLKIQRTQQEDSAVYLCASSFTRFDEQFFGPGTRLTVL.

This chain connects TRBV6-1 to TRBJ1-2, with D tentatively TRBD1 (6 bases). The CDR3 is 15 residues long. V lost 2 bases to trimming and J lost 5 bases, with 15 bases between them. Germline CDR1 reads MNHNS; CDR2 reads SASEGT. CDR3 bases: TGTGCCAGCAGTGAACAGTGGGGGCGTTATTATGGCTACACCTTC. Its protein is CASSEQWGRYYGYTF.

The CDR3 bases are TGTGCCAGCAGCCAACCTACAGAATCCTCTGGAAACACCATATATTTT. Protein: CASSQPTESSGNTIYF. This chain links TRBV4-2 with TRBJ1-3; D gene unclear. The CDR3 is 16 residues long. Deletions cut 2 bases from V and 0 bases from J, with 11 bases between. Germline CDR1 LGHNA, CDR2 YNFKEQ.

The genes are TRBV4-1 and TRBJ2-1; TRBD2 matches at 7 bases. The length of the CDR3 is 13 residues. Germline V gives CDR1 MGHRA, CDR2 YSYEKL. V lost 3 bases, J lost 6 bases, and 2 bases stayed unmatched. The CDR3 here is CASSQGLTNEQFF. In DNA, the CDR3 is TGCGCCAGCAGCCAGGGACTAACCAATGAGCAGTTCTTC.

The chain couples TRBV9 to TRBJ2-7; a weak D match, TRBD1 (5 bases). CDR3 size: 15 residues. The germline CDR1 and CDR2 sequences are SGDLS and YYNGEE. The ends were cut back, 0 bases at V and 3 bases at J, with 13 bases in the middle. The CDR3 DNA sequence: TGTGCCAGCAGCGTAGTCTGGAGAGGACACTACGAGCAGTACTTC. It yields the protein CASSVVWRGHYEQYF.

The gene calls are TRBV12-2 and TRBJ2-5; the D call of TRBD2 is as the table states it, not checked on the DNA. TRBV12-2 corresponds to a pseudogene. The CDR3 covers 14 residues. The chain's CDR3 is CASRLDSEGETQYF. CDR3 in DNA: TGTGCAAGTCGCTTAGATTCGGAGGGAGAGACCCAGTACTTC.

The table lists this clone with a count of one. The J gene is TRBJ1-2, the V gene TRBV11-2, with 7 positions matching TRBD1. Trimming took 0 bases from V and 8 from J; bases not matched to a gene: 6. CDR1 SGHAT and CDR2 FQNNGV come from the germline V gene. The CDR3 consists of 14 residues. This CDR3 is CASSLDSGGRGYTF. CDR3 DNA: TGTGCCAGCAGCTTAGATTCAGGGGGTCGGGGCTACACCTTC.